This T cell receptor (beta chain) was sequenced for a study of T cell responses to AZD1222 COVID-19 vaccine. General study points: Targets within unmutated variant regions were reportedly found for nearly half of spike-specific TCRs. Females outnumbered males among donors, who were mostly white British; clonal diversity was possibly underestimated.

Remarks on this clone: Its antigen remains unidentified.

The CDR3 consists of 16 residues. Germline CDR1 MNHNY, CDR2 SVGAGI (reference sequence). The trim removed 4 bases at V and 0 bases at J, leaving 6 bases unmatched. Sequenced by immunoSEQ multiplex PCR; TCRdb stores in-frame clones only, minus some. The sample lists 80,000 or so clones, 87% seen once, with approximately 1.4% in the top ten. The TCR originated in an adult in good health. Sequenced material: peripheral blood, taken on day 0 of AZD1222 vaccination. This sequence joins TRBV6-6 and TRBJ1-1, with TRBD1 identical over 9 bases. In DNA form, the CDR3 reads TGTGCCAGCAGTTCGGACAGGGGCCGTATGAACACTGAAGCTTTCTTT. Its translation: CASSSDRGRMNTEAFF.